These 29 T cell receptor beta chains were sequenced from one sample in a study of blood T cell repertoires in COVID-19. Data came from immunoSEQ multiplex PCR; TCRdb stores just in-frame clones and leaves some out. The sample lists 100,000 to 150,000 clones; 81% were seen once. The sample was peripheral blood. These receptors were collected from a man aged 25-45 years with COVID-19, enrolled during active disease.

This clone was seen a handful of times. CDR3 DNA sequence: TGCGCCAGCAGCCAGAGTTACAGGCTTGGGAACGAGCAGTACTTC. This sequence encodes CASSQSYRLGNEQYF. V usage is TRBV4-3 and J usage is TRBJ2-7, with D possibly TRBD1 on 5 matching bases. From germline, CDR1 is LGHNA and CDR2 YSLEER. The CDR3 has 15 residues. V was trimmed by 3 bases and J by 5 bases, leaving 17 bases between them.

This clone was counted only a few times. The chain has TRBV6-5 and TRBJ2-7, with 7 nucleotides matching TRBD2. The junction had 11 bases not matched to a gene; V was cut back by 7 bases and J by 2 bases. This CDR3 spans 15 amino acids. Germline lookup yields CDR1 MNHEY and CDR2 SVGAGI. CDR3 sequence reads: CASKVSGYSTYEQYF. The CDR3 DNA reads TGTGCCAGCAAGGTTAGCGGGTATTCCACCTACGAGCAGTACTTC.

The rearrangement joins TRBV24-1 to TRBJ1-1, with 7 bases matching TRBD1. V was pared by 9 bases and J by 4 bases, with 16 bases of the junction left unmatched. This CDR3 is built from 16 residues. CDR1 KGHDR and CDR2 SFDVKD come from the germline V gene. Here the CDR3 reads CATWDRDRALFTEAFF. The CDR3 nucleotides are TGTGCCACCTGGGATCGAGACAGGGCTTTGTTCACTGAAGCTTTCTTT.

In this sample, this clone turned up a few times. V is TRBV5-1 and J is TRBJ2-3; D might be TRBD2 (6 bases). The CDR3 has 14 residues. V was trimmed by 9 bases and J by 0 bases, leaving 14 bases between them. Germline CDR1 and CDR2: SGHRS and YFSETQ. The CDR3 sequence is CATTAGTSTDTQYF. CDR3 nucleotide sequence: TGCGCCACCACGGCGGGAACTAGCACAGATACGCAGTATTTT.

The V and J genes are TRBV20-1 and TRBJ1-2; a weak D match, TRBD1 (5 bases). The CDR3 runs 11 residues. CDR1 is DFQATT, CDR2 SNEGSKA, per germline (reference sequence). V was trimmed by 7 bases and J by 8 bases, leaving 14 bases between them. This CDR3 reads CSGGQGEGYTF. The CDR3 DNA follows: TGCAGTGGAGGCCAGGGTGAGGGCTACACCTTC.

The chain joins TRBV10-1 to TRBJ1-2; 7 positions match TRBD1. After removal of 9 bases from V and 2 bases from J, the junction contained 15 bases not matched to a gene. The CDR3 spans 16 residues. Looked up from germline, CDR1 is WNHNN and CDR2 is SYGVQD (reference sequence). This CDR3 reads CARYRDSTPRNYGYTF. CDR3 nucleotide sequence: TGCGCCAGATACCGGGACAGTACCCCCCGCAACTATGGCTACACCTTC.

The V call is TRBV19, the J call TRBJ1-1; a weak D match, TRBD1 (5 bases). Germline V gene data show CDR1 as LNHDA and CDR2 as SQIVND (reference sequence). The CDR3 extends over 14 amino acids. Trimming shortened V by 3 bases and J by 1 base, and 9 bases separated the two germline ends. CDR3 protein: CASSINGQNTEAFF. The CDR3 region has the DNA TGTGCCAGTAGTATTAATGGACAGAACACTGAAGCTTTCTTT.

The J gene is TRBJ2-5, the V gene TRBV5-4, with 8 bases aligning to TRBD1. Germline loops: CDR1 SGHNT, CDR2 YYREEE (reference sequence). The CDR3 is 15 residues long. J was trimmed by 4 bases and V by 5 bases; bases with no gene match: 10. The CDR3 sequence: CASRYLDRGRETQYF. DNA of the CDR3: TGTGCCAGCAGGTACCTTGACAGGGGAAGAGAGACCCAGTACTTC.

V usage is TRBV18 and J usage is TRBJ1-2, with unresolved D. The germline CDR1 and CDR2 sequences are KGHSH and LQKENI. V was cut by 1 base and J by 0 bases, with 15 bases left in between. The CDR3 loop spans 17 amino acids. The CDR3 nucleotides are TGTGCCAGCTCACCACGAGACGGGGTCGCAGCTAACTATGGCTACACCTTC. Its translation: CASSPRDGVAANYGYTF.

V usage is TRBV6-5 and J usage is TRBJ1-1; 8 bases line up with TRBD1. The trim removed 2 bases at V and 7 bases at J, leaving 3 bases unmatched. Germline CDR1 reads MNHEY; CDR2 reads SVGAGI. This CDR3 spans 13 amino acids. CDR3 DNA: TGTGCCAGCAGTTACCCAGACAGGGGTGAAGCTTTCTTT. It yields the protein CASSYPDRGEAFF.

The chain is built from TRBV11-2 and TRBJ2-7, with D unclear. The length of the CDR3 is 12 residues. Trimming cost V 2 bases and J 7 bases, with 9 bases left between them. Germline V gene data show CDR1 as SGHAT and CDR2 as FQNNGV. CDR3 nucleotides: TGTGCCAGCAGCTTACCGGGTTATGAGCAGTACTTC. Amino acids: CASSLPGYEQYF.

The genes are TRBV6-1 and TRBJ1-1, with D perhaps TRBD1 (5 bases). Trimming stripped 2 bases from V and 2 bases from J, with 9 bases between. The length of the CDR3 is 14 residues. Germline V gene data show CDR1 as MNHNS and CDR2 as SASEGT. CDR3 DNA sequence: TGTGCCAGCAGTGAATTGGGGGGAAACACTGAAGCTTTCTTT. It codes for CASSELGGNTEAFF.

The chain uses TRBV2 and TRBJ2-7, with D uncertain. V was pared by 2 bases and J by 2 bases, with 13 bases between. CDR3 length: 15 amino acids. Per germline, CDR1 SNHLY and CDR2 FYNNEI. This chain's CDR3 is CASSETRGEPYEQYF. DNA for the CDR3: TGTGCCAGCAGTGAAACGCGAGGTGAACCCTACGAGCAGTACTTC.

The CDR3 DNA is TGCGCCAGCAGCTTGGCAACAGGGCCCGGGGAGCTGTTTTTT. It is translated as CASSLATGPGELFF. The chain links TRBV5-1 to TRBJ2-2; TRBD1 might be the D (6 bases). This CDR3 is 14 amino acids long. V gave up 0 bases and J gave up 6 bases, with 9 bases separating them. CDR1 is SGHRS, CDR2 YFSETQ, per germline. The variable domain in full, completed from reference TRBV5-1 and TRBJ2-2, reads KAGVTQTPRYLIKTRGQQVTLSCSPISGHRSVSWYQQTPGQGLQFLFEYFSETQRNKGNFPGRFSGRQFSNSRSEMNVSTLELGDSALYLCASSLATGPGELFFGEGSRLTVL.

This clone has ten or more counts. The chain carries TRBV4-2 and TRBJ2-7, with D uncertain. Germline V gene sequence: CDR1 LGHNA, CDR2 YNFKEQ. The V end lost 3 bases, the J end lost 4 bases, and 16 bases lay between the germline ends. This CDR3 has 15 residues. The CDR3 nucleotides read TGTGCCAGCAGCCATGGTAACAATCCGTCGTACGAGCAGTACTTC. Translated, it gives CASSHGNNPSYEQYF.

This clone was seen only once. The CDR3 region has the DNA TGTGCCAGCAGCTTAGCGGGGCTCCGACCTAGCACAGATACGCAGTATTTT. This codes for CASSLAGLRPSTDTQYF. The V call is TRBV28, the J call TRBJ2-3; 8 bases fit TRBD2. The V gene end was trimmed by 6 bases and the J gene end by 0 bases; junction bases not matched to a gene: 11. The CDR3 consists of 17 residues. Germline-derived CDR1 and CDR2 are MDHEN and SYDVKM.

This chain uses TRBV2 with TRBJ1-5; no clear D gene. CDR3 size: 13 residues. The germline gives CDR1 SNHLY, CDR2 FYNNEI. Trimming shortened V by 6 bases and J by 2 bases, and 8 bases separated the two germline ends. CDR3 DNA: TGTGCCAGCAGCAGGTATGGCAATCAGCCCCAGCATTTT. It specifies CASSRYGNQPQHF.

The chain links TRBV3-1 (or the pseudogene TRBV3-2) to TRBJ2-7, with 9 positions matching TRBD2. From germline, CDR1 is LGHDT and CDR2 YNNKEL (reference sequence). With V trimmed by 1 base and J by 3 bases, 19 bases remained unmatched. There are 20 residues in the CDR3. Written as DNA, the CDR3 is TGTGCCAGCAGCCAAGGTGACGGAGCGCAGCGGGAGGAAATTTACTACGAGCAGTACTTC. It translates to CASSQGDGAQREEIYYEQYF.

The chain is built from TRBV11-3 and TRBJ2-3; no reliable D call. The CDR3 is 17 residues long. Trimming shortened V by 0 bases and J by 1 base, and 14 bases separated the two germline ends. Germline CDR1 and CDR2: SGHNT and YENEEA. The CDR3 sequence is CASSLDWPEYGTDTQYF. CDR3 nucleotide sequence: TGTGCCAGCAGCTTAGATTGGCCGGAGTATGGCACAGATACGCAGTATTTT.

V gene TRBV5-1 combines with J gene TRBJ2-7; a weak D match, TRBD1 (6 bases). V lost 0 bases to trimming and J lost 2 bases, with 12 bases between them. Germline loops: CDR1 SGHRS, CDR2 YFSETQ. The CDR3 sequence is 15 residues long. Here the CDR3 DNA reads TGCGCCAGCAGCTTGGGGCCGGGACACACCTACGAGCAGTACTTC. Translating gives CASSLGPGHTYEQYF.

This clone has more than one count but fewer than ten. CDR3 in amino acids: CASSTDRGYGYTF. The CDR3 bases are TGTGCCAGCAGTACGGACAGGGGCTATGGCTACACCTTC. V gene TRBV27 combines with J gene TRBJ1-2; 9 positions match TRBD1. CDR1 is MNHEY, CDR2 SMNVEV, per germline (reference sequence). The junction had 2 bases not matched to a gene; V was cut back by 5 bases and J by 4 bases. This CDR3 region has 13 residues.

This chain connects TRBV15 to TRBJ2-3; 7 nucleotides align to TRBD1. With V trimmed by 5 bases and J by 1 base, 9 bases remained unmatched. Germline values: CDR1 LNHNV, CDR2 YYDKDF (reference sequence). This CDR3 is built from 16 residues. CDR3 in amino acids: CATSLATGTGTDTQYF. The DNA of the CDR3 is TGTGCCACCAGCCTTGCGACAGGGACGGGCACAGATACGCAGTATTTT.

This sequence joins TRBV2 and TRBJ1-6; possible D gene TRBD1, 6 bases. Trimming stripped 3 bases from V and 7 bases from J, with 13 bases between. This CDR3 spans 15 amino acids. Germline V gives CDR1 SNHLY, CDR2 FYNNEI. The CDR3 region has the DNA TGTGCCAGCAGTGAGAACAGGGTAGGGAATTCACCCCTCCACTTT. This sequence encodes CASSENRVGNSPLHF.

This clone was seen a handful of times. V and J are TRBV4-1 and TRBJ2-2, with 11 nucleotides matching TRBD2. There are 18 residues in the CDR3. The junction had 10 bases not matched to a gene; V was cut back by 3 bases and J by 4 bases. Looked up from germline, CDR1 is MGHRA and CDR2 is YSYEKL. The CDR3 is CASSQIAGGPSFTGELFF. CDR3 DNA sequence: TGCGCCAGCAGCCAGATAGCGGGAGGGCCTTCGTTCACCGGGGAGCTGTTTTTT.

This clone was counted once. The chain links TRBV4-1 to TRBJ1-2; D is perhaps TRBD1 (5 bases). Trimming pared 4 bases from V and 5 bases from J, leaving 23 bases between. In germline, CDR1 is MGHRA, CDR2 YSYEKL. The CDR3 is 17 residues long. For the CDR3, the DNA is TGCGCCAGCAGCCCGAAACCCCGACCCCAGGAGGGGTATGGCTACACCTTC. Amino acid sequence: CASSPKPRPQEGYGYTF.

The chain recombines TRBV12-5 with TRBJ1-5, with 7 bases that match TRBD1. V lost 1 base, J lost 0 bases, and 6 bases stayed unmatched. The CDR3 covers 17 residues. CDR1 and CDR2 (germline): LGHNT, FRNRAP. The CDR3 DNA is TGTGCTAGTGGTTTGGGACAGGGATTATATAGCAATCAGCCCCAGCATTTT. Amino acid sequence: CASGLGQGLYSNQPQHF.

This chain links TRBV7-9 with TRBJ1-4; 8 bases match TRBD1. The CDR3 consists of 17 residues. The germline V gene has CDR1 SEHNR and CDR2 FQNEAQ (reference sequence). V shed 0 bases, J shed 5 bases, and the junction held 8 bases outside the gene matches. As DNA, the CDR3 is TGTGCCAGCAGCTTAGCTTTGGCGGGACAGGTGAATGAAAAACTGTTTTTT. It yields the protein CASSLALAGQVNEKLFF.

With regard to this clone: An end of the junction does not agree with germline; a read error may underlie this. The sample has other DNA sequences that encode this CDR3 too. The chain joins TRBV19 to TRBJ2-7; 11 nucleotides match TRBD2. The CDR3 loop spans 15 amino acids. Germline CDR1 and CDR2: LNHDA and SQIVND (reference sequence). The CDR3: CASSIGTSGSYEQYF. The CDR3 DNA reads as TGTGCCAGTAGCATAGGGACTAGCGGTTCCTACGAGCAGTACTTC.

The CDR3 nucleotides read TGTGCCAGCAGTCTCCCGGGACAGGGATCCTACGAGCAGTACTTC. Translating gives CASSLPGQGSYEQYF. The J gene is TRBJ2-7, the V gene TRBV4-2; 9 bases are a match to TRBD1. V lost 6 bases to trimming and J lost 1 base; unmatched junction nucleotides: 7. The CDR3 has 15 residues. Germline V lookup: CDR1 LGHNA, CDR2 YNFKEQ.